A single sample is the source of the 24 T cell receptor beta chains below, sequenced in a study of shared clonotypes between healthy human individuals. Data came from immunoSEQ multiplex PCR; TCRdb stores just in-frame clones and leaves some out. Here the sample spans about 990,000 clones, approximately 78% being singletons. Sequenced material: memory CD4+ T cells from PBMCs. Noted subset: CD45RA-negative fraction. These receptors came from a man aged 18 to 29 in good health. Some clones in this sample may be carry-over from other donors' samples.

This rearrangement joins TRBV27 to TRBJ1-2; D gene ambiguous. From germline, CDR1 is MNHEY and CDR2 SMNVEV (reference sequence). V lost 9 bases to trimming and J lost 3 bases, with 14 bases between them. The CDR3 length is 13 residues. The CDR3 region is CASATPGDYGYTF. In nucleotides, the CDR3 is TGTGCCAGTGCGACACCCGGGGACTATGGCTACACCTTC.

The V call is TRBV7-3, the J call TRBJ2-1, with 7 nucleotides matching TRBD1. Germline values: CDR1 SGHTA, CDR2 FQGTGA. The V and J ends lost 6 bases and 4 bases, in that order; junction bases with no gene match: 12. This CDR3 spans 16 amino acids. The CDR3 DNA sequence: TGTGCCAGCAGGGGCGGAATATCGGGACAGTACAATGAGCAGTTCTTC. Amino acid sequence: CASRGGISGQYNEQFF.

This clone was counted at least ten times. This chain connects TRBV18 to TRBJ2-3; maybe TRBD2 (5 bases). Germline values: CDR1 KGHSH, CDR2 LQKENI. V was pared by 5 bases and J by 0 bases, with 12 bases between. The CDR3 is 15 amino acids. Written as DNA, the CDR3 is TGTGCCAGCTCAAGTCTAGCCGCTAGCACAGATACGCAGTATTTT. Translating it yields CASSSLAASTDTQYF.

CDR3 sequence (DNA): TGTGCCAGCGATCAGGTGAACACCGGGGAGCTGTTTTTT. Amino acid sequence: CASDQVNTGELFF. The V and J genes are TRBV6-1 and TRBJ2-2, with D unclear. Deletions cut 8 bases from V and 1 base from J, with 8 bases between. Germline V gene data show CDR1 as MNHNS and CDR2 as SASEGT. The CDR3 is 13 amino acids.

The chain recombines TRBV18 with TRBJ2-2; 13 bases map to TRBD2. CDR1 is KGHSH, CDR2 LQKENI, per germline. This CDR3 spans 16 amino acids. V shed 3 bases, J shed 7 bases, and the junction held 5 bases outside the gene matches. CDR3 sequence: CASSPGLAGDIGELFF. The DNA for the CDR3 is TGTGCCAGCTCACCCGGACTAGCGGGAGACATCGGGGAGCTGTTTTTT.

Turning to this clone: Other DNA sequences in the sample encode the same CDR3. The chain has TRBV4-1 and TRBJ2-1, with 11 positions matching TRBD2. Germline V CDR1 and CDR2: MGHRA, YSYEKL. J gave up 3 bases and V 3 bases, and 4 bases lay outside the gene matches. CDR3 length: 16 amino acids. The CDR3 DNA is TGCGCCAGCAGCCAGGTCACTAGCGGGAGCTACAATGAGCAGTTCTTC. Protein sequence: CASSQVTSGSYNEQFF.

This chain uses TRBV6-5 with TRBJ1-4; weak D call: TRBD1 (6 bases). The CDR3 extends over 14 amino acids. CDR1 MNHEY and CDR2 SVGAGI come from the germline V gene. V lost 2 bases and J 6 bases, leaving 10 bases between the germline ends. The CDR3 here is CASSYGGPDEKLFF. CDR3 nucleotides: TGTGCCAGCAGTTACGGGGGGCCGGATGAAAAACTGTTTTTT.

This clone was observed at least ten times. The chain recombines TRBV6-1 with TRBJ2-1; D might be TRBD2 (6 bases). The CDR3 length is 16 residues. Trimming removed 4 bases at V and 3 bases at J, with 16 bases between. From germline, CDR1 is MNHNS and CDR2 SASEGT. Written as DNA, the CDR3 is TGTGCCAGCAGTGGAATGACATGGAGGGGCTACAATGAGCAGTTCTTC. Its protein product is CASSGMTWRGYNEQFF.

V usage is TRBV5-1 and J usage is TRBJ2-7, with 10 bases lining up with TRBD1. The CDR3 has 14 residues. Unmatched junction bases numbered 7, after V lost 3 bases and J lost 7 bases. Germline assignment: CDR1 SGHRS and CDR2 YFSETQ. The CDR3 is CASSWGQGPREQYF. The CDR3 DNA is TGCGCCAGCAGCTGGGGACAGGGGCCAAGGGAGCAGTACTTC. Variable domain in full (rest from reference TRBV5-1 and TRBJ2-7): KAGVTQTPRYLIKTRGQQVTLSCSPISGHRSVSWYQQTPGQGLQFLFEYFSETQRNKGNFPGRFSGRQFSNSRSEMNVSTLELGDSALYLCASSWGQGPREQYFGPGTRLTVT.

The chain has TRBV7-8 and TRBJ1-2; D gene unclear. From germline, CDR1 is SGHVS and CDR2 FQNEAQ. V lost 5 bases to trimming and J lost 8 bases, with 18 bases between them. This CDR3 has 14 amino acids. The CDR3, as DNA: TGTGCCAGCAGCGCATCGACCCGTTGGGTCGGCTACACCTTC. It codes for CASSASTRWVGYTF.

The chain couples TRBV7-3 to TRBJ2-1; D uncertain. This CDR3 region has 16 residues. V lost 1 base, J lost 2 bases, and 12 bases lay in between. The V gene's germline CDR1 is SGHTA and CDR2 FQGTGA. The CDR3 coding sequence is TGTGCCAGCAGCTTAATGGGCCCGGCGGCCTACAATGAGCAGTTCTTC. It is translated as CASSLMGPAAYNEQFF.

The V call is TRBV7-6, the J call TRBJ2-5; D not resolved. This CDR3 contains 15 residues. In germline, CDR1 is SGHVS, CDR2 FNYEAQ. Trimming shortened V by 1 base and J by 2 bases, and 11 bases separated the two germline ends. The CDR3 here is CASSLVAPPQETQYF. The CDR3 DNA sequence: TGTGCCAGCAGCTTAGTGGCACCCCCACAAGAGACCCAGTACTTC.

This clone was picked up a small number of times. The chain has TRBV5-1 and TRBJ2-7; 9 bases map to TRBD1. Germline V gene lookup returns CDR1 SGHRS and CDR2 YFSETQ. J gave up 5 bases and V 4 bases, and 4 bases lay outside the gene matches. This CDR3 is built from 13 residues. CDR3 bases: TGCGCCAGCAGCGGGACAGGGACCCACGAGCAGTACTTC. Amino acid sequence: CASSGTGTHEQYF. Based on the CDR3 plus reference TRBV5-1 and TRBJ2-7, the full variable domain is KAGVTQTPRYLIKTRGQQVTLSCSPISGHRSVSWYQQTPGQGLQFLFEYFSETQRNKGNFPGRFSGRQFSNSRSEMNVSTLELGDSALYLCASSGTGTHEQYFGPGTRLTVT.

The chain employs TRBV7-9 and TRBJ2-5; TRBD2 agrees at 13 bases. Losses at the gene ends were 4 bases for V and 2 bases for J; bases not matched to a gene: 1. CDR1 is SEHNR, CDR2 FQNEAQ, per germline (reference sequence). The CDR3 spans 15 residues. CDR3: CASSWGLAGQETQYF. CDR3 nucleotide sequence: TGTGCCAGCAGCTGGGGACTAGCGGGACAAGAGACCCAGTACTTC.

This clone has just a few counts. This sequence joins TRBV7-7 and TRBJ2-3, with TRBD1 matching 9 bases. In germline, CDR1 is SSHAT, CDR2 FNYEAQ (reference sequence). The ends lost 5 bases at V and 3 bases at J; junction bases unmatched: 9. The CDR3 has 16 residues. DNA of the CDR3: TGTGCCAGCAGCCCGAACCCGGGACAGGGAACAGATACGCAGTATTTT. Protein sequence: CASSPNPGQGTDTQYF.

A few counts support this clone. The J gene is TRBJ1-3, the V gene TRBV5-4; tentative D call: TRBD1 (6 bases). The V gene's germline CDR1 is SGHNT and CDR2 YYREEE (reference sequence). The CDR3 length is 16 residues. The germline V and J ends were trimmed by 2 bases and 0 bases, with 12 bases remaining between them. This CDR3 reads CASSFSGADSGNTIYF. CDR3 nucleotides: TGTGCCAGCAGCTTTTCAGGGGCGGACTCTGGAAACACCATATATTTT.

The rearrangement links TRBV5-1 to TRBJ2-3; TRBD2 might be the D (6 bases). The CDR3 extends over 15 amino acids. Germline-derived CDR1 and CDR2 are SGHRS and YFSETQ. The V and J ends lost 3 bases and 0 bases respectively, with 11 bases between them. CDR3 coding DNA: TGCGCCAGCAGCTCCCGAAGCGGGAGCACAGATACGCAGTATTTT. Translation gives CASSSRSGSTDTQYF.

To note about this clone: This specimen includes other DNA sequences encoding the same CDR3. The gene calls are TRBV29-1 and TRBJ2-1; 7 nucleotides align to TRBD1. The CDR3 runs to 11 residues. Germline V gives CDR1 SQVTM, CDR2 ANQGSEA. V lost 6 bases to trimming and J lost 7 bases; unmatched junction nucleotides: 3. DNA for the CDR3: TGCAGCGTGACCAGGGGGAATGAGCAGTTCTTC. The encoded protein is CSVTRGNEQFF.

The V gene is TRBV19, the J gene TRBJ1-1, with 8 bases lining up with TRBD1. Germline CDR1 LNHDA, CDR2 SQIVND (reference sequence). With 6 bases clipped from V and 5 bases from J, the junction kept 8 bases outside the gene matches. The CDR3 is 14 residues long. CDR3 loop: CASSAGGRGTEAFF. The CDR3 DNA sequence: TGTGCCAGTAGCGCAGGGGGCAGGGGGACTGAAGCTTTCTTT.

Regarding this clone: Other DNA sequences in this specimen translate into the identical CDR3. The J gene is TRBJ2-1, the V gene TRBV7-2, with a weak D call TRBD2 (6 bases). The CDR3 has 15 residues. In germline, CDR1 is SGHTA, CDR2 FQGNSA. With 2 bases removed from V and 4 bases from J, the gap between germline ends came to 12 bases. The CDR3 bases are TGTGCCAGCAGCTTAACCCGGGACTCTTACAATGAGCAGTTCTTC. Translated: CASSLTRDSYNEQFF.

As to this clone: At one end the junction does not follow the germline gene, possibly because of a read error. The chain has TRBV4-1 and TRBJ1-2; possible D gene TRBD1, 5 bases. CDR1 is MGHRA and CDR2 is YSYEKL in the germline V gene. The CDR3 runs 16 residues. CDR3 DNA: TGCGTCAGCAGCCAAGATGGGGGAGGCAGTAACTATGGCTACACCTTC. It yields the protein CVSSQDGGGSNYGYTF.

The genes are TRBV9 and TRBJ1-4, with TRBD1 as a possible D gene (6 bases). V was cut by 0 bases and J by 4 bases, with 13 bases left in between. The CDR3 contains 16 residues. Germline CDR1 SGDLS, CDR2 YYNGEE. This chain's CDR3 is CASSVALGHDNEKLFF. The CDR3 DNA reads as TGTGCCAGCAGCGTAGCTTTGGGACACGATAATGAAAAACTGTTTTTT.

This chain links TRBV10-3 with TRBJ1-2, with a tentative D call TRBD1 (5 bases). Germline CDR1 reads ENHRY; CDR2 reads SYGVKD. Trimming stripped 6 bases from V and 8 bases from J, with 19 bases between. The CDR3 has 14 residues. The CDR3 reads CAISGLGRERGYTF. CDR3 bases: TGTGCCATCAGCGGGTTGGGCAGGGAAAGAGGCTACACCTTC.

This rearrangement joins TRBV4-2 to TRBJ2-3; D is undetermined. CDR1 is LGHNA, CDR2 YNFKEQ, per germline. CDR3 size: 13 residues. Between the trimmed V and J ends, which lost 2 bases and 8 bases, there was a span of 11 bases. The CDR3 loop is CASSQQLEGTQYF. As DNA, the CDR3 is TGTGCCAGCAGCCAACAACTCGAAGGTACGCAGTATTTT.